This T cell receptor (beta chain) was obtained from a study of identical twins. This clonotype was seen a few times. In TCRdb, the 5' RACE reads were re-called with MiXCR into one record per CDR3 protein. The sample holds just under 650,000 distinct CDR3 sequences, about 7.6% seen once. Germline loops: CDR1 MNHNS, CDR2 SASEGT. There are 13 residues in the CDR3. V dropped 10 bases and J dropped 1 base, with 11 bases sitting between them. The same sample was also studied in work on yellow fever vaccine responses in identical twins.

This rearrangement joins TRBV6-1 to TRBJ1-5, with a possible D match to TRBD1 (5 bases). Sequences were obtained from PBMCs. The receptor was isolated from a woman under 30 in good health. The CDR3, as DNA: TGTGCCACCGTGGGACGGAGCAATCAGCCCCAGCATTTT. Amino acids: CATVGRSNQPQHF.